Sequencing of this T cell receptor (beta chain) was carried out in a study of patients and donors after allogeneic stem cell transplantation. The CDR3 contains 11 residues. Trimming cost V 3 bases and J 6 bases, with 5 bases left between them. A single record per CDR3 protein comes from TCRdb applying MiXCR to the RT-PCR reads. The sample contains 920,000 or so distinct CDR3 sequences, about a sixth of which appear only once. The chain is built from TRBV12-3 or TRBV12-4 and TRBJ1-2; unclear D gene. The receptor comes from a human donor who was either an allogeneic HSCT recipient or a stem cell or donor lymphocyte infusion donor (not recorded which). It is not recorded whose cells these are; they may come from a transplant donor. Sequences were obtained from blood, either unsorted or a sorted T cell fraction (not recorded which). The CDR3 here is CASSFHHGYTF. CDR3 DNA sequence: TGTGCCAGCAGTTTCCACCATGGCTACACCTTC.